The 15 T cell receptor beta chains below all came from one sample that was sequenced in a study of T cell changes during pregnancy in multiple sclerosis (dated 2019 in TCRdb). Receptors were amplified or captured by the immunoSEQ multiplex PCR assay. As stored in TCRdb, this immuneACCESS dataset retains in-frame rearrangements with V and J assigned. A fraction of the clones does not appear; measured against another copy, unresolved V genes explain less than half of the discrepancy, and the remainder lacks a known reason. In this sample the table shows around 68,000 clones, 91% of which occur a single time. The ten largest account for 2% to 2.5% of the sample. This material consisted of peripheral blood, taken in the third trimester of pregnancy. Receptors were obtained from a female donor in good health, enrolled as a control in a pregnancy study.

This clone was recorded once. CDR3 DNA sequence: TGTGCCAGCAGCTTACAGGGGGCCTATGGCTACACCTTC. This encodes CASSLQGAYGYTF. The chain employs TRBV7-9 and TRBJ1-2, with TRBD1 matching 8 bases. V shed 2 bases, J shed 4 bases, and the junction held 0 bases outside the gene matches. The V gene's germline CDR1 is SEHNR and CDR2 FQNEAQ (reference sequence). This CDR3 spans 13 amino acids.

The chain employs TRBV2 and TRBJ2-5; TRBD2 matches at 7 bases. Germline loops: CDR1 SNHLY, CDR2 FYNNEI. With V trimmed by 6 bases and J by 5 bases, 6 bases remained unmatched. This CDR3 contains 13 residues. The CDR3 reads CASRRESRETQYF. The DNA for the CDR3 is TGTGCCAGCAGGCGGGAGTCCCGGGAGACCCAGTACTTC.

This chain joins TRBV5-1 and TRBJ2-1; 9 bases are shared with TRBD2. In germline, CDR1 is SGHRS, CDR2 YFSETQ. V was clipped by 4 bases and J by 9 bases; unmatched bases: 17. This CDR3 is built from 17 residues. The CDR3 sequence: CASSLSPIAGAPGEQFF. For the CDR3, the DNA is TGCGCCAGCAGCCTCAGCCCTATAGCGGGAGCCCCGGGTGAGCAGTTCTTC.

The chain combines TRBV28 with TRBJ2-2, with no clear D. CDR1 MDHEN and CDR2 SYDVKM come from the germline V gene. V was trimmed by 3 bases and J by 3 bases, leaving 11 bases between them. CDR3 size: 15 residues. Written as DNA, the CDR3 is TGTGCCAGCAGTTTGTCAGAAACCCACACCGGGGAGCTGTTTTTT. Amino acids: CASSLSETHTGELFF.

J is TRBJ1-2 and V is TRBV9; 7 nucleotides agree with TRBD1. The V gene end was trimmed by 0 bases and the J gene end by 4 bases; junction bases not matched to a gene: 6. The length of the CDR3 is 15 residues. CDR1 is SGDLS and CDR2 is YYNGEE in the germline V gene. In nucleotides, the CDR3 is TGTGCCAGCAGCGTAGGGGTGGGACAGAGCTATGGCTACACCTTC. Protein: CASSVGVGQSYGYTF.

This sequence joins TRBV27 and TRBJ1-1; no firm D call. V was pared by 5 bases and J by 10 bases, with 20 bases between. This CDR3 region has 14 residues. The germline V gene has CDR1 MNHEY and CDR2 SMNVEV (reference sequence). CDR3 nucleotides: TGTGCCAGCAGTCCGGCGGGCGCGCGGGGAGGAGCTTTCTTT. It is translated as CASSPAGARGGAFF.

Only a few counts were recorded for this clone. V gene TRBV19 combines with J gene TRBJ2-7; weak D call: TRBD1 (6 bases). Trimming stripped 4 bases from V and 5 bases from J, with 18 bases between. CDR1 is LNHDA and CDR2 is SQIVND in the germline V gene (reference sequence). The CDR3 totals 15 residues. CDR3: CASSRGQNSRDEQYF. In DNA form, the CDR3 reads TGTGCCAGTAGTAGAGGACAGAACTCGCGTGACGAGCAGTACTTC.

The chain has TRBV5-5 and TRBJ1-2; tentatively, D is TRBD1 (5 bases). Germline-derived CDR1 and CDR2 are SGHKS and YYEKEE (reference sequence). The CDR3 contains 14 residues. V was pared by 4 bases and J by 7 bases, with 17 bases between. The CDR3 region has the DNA TGTGCCAGCAGCCCCCAGGGAAACCGACGTGGCTACACCTTC. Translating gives CASSPQGNRRGYTF.

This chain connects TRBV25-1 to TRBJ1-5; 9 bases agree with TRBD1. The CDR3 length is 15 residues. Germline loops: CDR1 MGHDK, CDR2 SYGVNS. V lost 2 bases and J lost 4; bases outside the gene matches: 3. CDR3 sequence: CASSETGTGNQPQHF. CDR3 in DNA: TGTGCCAGCAGTGAAACCGGGACAGGGAATCAGCCCCAGCATTTT.

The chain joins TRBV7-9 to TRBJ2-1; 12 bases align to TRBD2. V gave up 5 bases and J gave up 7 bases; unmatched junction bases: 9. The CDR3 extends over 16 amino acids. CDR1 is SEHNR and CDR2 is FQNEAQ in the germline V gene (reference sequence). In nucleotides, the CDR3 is TGTGCCAGCAGCCGGCTAGCGGGGGGGCTGTGGAATGAGCAGTTCTTC. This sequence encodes CASSRLAGGLWNEQFF.

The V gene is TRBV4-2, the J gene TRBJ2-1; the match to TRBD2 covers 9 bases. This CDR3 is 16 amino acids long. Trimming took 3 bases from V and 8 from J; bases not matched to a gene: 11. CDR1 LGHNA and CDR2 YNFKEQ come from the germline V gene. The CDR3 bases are TGTGCCAGCAGCCACCCGGACGGCGGGGGGGAGGATGAGCAGTTCTTC. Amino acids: CASSHPDGGGEDEQFF.

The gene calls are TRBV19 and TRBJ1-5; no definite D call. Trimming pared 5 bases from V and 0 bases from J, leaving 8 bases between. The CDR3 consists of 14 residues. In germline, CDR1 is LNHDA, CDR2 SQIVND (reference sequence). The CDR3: CASSWADSNQPQHF. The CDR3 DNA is TGTGCCAGTAGTTGGGCAGATAGCAATCAGCCCCAGCATTTT.

CDR3 coding DNA: TGTGCCAGCAGCTTTGGAGGGATCAAGGACGAGCAGTTCTTC. Encoded protein: CASSFGGIKDEQFF. This rearrangement joins TRBV13 to TRBJ2-1; tentative D call: TRBD2 (6 bases). The CDR3 spans 14 residues. CDR1 PRHDT and CDR2 FYEKMQ come from the germline V gene (reference sequence). V was cut by 3 bases and J by 10 bases, with 16 bases left in between.

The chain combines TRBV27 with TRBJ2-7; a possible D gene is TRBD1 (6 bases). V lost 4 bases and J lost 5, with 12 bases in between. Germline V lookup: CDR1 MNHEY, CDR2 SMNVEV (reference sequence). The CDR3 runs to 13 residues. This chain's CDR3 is CASSSYRENEQYF. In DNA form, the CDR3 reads TGTGCCAGCAGTTCGTACAGGGAGAACGAGCAGTACTTC.

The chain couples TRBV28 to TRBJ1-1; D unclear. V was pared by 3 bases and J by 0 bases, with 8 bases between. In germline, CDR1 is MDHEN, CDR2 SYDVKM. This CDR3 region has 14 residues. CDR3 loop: CASSFTPVNTEAFF. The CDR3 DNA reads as TGTGCCAGCAGTTTTACCCCGGTGAACACTGAAGCTTTCTTT.